This TCR beta chain appears in the sequencing data of a study of blood T cell repertoires in COVID-19. The overall study: The origin of the acute and convalescent COVID-19 samples was the United States, Italy and Spain. PBMCs, B-cell-depleted T cells, or T cells provided the cDNA or gDNA that made up the material.

In the original analysis: Estimates of nucleated cell counts were drawn from the amplification of reference gene primers. Profiling relied on immunoSEQ multiplex PCR, and the TCRdb table lists in-frame clones only, not all of them. The V and J calls and clone size come from that table; D and trimming were worked out from the DNA. Among approximately 170,000 clones listed, approximately 85% were seen once. With 4 bases clipped from V and 0 bases from J, the junction kept 4 bases outside the gene matches. The CDR3 runs 15 residues. Germline V gene sequence: CDR1 LNHDA, CDR2 SQIVND (reference sequence).

The chain couples TRBV19 to TRBJ2-3; TRBD2 agrees at 7 bases. This receptor was identified in a man aged 60 to 75 who had recovered from COVID-19. The specimen sequenced was peripheral blood. Here the CDR3 reads CASSRGSGSTDTQYF. The CDR3 DNA reads as TGTGCCAGTAGTAGGGGTAGCGGGAGCACAGATACGCAGTATTTT.